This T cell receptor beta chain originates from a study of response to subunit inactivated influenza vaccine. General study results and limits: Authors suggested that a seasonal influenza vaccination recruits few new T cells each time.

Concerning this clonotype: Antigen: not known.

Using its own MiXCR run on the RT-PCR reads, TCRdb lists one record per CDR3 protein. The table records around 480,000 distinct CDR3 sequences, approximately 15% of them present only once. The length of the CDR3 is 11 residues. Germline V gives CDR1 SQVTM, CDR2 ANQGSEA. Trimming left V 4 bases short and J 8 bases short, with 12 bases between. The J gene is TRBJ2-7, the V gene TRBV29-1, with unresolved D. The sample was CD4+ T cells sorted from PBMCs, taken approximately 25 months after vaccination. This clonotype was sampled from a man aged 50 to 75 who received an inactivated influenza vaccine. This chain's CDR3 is CSVANGPKQYF. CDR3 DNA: TGCAGCGTTGCTAACGGCCCGAAGCAGTACTTC.